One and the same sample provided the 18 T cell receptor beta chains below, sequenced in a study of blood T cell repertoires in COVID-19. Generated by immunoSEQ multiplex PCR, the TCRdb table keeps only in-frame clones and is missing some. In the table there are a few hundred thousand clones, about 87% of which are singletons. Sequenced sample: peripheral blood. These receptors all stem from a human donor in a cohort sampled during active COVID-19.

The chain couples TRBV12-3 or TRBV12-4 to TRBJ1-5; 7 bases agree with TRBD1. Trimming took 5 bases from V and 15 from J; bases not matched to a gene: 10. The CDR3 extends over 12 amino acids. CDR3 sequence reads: CASSPHRGWMHF. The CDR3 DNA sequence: TGTGCCAGCAGTCCTCACAGGGGCTGGATGCATTTT.

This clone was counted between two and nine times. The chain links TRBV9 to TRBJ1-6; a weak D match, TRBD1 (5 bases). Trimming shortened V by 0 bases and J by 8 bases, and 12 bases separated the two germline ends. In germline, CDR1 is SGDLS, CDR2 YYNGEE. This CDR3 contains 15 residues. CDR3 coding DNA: TGTGCCAGCAGCGTAGAGGGGATCTCCTATTCACCCCTCCACTTT. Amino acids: CASSVEGISYSPLHF.

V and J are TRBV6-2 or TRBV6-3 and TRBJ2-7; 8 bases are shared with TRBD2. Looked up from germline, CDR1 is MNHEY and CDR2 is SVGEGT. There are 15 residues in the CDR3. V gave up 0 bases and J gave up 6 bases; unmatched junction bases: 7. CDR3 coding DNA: TGTGCCAGCAGTTACTCGGCCGCCCTAGCGGGCGAGCAGTACTTC. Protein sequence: CASSYSAALAGEQYF.

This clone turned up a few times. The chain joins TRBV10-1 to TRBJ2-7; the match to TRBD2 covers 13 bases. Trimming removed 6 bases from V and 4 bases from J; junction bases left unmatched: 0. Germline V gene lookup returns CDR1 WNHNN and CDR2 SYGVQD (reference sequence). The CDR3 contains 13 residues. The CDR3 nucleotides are TGCGCCAGCAGGACTAGCGGGAGGTACGAGCAGTACTTC. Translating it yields CASRTSGRYEQYF.

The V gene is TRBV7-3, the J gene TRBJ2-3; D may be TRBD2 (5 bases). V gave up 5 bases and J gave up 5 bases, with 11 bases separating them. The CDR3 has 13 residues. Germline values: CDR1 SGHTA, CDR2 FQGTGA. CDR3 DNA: TGTGCCAGCAGCCTCCATCGGGAAGATACGCAGTATTTT. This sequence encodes CASSLHREDTQYF. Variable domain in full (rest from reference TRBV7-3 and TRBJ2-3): GAGVSQTPSNKVTEKGKYVELRCDPISGHTALYWYRQSLGQGPEFLIYFQGTGAADDSGLPNDRFFAVRPEGSVSTLKIQRTERGDSAVYLCASSLHREDTQYFGPGTRLTVL.

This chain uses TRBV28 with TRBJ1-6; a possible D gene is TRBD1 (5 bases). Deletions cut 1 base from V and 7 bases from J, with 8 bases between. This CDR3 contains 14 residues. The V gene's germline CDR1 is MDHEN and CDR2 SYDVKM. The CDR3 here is CASSLLGENSPLHF. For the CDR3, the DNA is TGTGCCAGCAGTTTATTAGGGGAAAATTCACCCCTCCACTTT.

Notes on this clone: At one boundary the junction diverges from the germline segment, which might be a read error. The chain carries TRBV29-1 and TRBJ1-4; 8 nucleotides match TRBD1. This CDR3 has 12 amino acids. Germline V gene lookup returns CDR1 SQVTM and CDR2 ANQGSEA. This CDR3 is CSVGRKGQVRLF. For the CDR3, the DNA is TGCAGCGTCGGGCGAAAGGGACAGGTTAGGCTTTTT.

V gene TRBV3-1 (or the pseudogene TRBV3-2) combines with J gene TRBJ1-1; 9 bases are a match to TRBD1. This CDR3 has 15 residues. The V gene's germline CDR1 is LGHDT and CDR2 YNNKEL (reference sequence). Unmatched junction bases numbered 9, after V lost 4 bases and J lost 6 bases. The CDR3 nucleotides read TGTGCCAGCAGCCCCTGGACAGGGGTGACTCCTGAAGCTTTCTTT. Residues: CASSPWTGVTPEAFF.

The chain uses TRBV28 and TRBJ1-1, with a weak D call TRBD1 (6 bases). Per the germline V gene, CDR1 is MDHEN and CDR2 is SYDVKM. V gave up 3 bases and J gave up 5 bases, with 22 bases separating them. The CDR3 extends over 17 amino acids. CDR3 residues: CASSFPRVQGIGTEAFF. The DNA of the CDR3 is TGTGCCAGCAGTTTCCCTCGGGTACAGGGCATAGGGACTGAAGCTTTCTTT.

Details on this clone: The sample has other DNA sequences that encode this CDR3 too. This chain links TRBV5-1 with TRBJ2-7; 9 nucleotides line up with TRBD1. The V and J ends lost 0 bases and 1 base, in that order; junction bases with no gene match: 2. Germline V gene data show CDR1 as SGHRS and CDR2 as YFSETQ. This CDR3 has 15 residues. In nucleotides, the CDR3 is TGCGCCAGCAGCTTGGGGGGGACAGGGTCCTACGAGCAGTACTTC. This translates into CASSLGGTGSYEQYF.

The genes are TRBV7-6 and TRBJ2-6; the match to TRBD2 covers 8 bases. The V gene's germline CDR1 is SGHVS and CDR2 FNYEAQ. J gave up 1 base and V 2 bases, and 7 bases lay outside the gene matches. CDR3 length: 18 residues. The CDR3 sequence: CASSLFPGGGSGANVLTF. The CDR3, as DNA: TGTGCCAGCAGCTTATTCCCGGGCGGGGGGTCTGGGGCCAACGTCCTGACTTTC.

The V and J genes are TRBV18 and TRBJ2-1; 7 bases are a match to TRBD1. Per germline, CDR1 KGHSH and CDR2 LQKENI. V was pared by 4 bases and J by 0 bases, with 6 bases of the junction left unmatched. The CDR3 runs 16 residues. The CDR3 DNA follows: TGTGCCAGCTCACAGGGGGCCGTAAGCTCCTACAATGAGCAGTTCTTC. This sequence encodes CASSQGAVSSYNEQFF.

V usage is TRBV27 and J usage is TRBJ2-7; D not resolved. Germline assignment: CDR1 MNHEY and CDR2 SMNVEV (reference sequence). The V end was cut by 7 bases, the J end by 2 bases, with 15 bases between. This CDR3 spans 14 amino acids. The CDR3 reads CASTQLRPPYEQYF. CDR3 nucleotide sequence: TGTGCCAGCACTCAACTAAGACCCCCCTACGAGCAGTACTTC.

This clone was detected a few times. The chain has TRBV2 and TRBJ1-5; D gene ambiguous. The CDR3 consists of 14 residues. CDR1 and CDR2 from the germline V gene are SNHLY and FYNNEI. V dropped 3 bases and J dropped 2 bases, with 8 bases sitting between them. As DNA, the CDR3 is TGTGCCAGCAGTGACGGCCGGGGCAATCAGCCCCAGCATTTT. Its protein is CASSDGRGNQPQHF.

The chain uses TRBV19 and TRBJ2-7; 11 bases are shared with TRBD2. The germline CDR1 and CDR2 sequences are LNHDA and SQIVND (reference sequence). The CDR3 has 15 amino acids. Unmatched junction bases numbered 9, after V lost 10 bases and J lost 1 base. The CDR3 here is CATTASGRKSYEQYF. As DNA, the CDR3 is TGTGCCACCACGGCTAGCGGGAGGAAGTCCTACGAGCAGTACTTC.

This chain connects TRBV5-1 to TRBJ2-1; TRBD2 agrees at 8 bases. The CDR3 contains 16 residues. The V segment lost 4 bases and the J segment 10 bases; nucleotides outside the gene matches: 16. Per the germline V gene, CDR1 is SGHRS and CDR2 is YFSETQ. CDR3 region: CASSPRPGGGEKEQFF. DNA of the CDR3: TGCGCCAGCAGCCCCCGTCCGGGAGGGGGGGAAAAAGAGCAGTTCTTC.

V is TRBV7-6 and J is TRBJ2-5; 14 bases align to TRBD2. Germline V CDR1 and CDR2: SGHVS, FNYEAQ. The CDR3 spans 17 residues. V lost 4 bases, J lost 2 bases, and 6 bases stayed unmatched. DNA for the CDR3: TGTGCCAGCAGCTCCGGACTAGCGGGGGGAGGGCAAGAGACCCAGTACTTC. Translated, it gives CASSSGLAGGGQETQYF.

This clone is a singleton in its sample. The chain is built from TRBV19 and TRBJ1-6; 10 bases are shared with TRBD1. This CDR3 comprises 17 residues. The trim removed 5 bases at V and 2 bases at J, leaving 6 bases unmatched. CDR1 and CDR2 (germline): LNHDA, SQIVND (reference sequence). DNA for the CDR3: TGTGCCAGTAGTCTCGGACAGGGGGGTGCCTATAATTCACCCCTCCACTTT. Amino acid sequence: CASSLGQGGAYNSPLHF.